This entry describes one T cell receptor (beta chain). Its antigen is unidentified. TCRdb analysed the reads with MiXCR anew, one entry per CDR3 protein. The table records roughly 230,000 distinct CDR3 sequences, about 18% of them present only once. These data originate in a study of T cell repertoires in cytomegalovirus infection. Study at large: Indications of both CMV infection and matching HLA type were provided by public TCR beta signatures. Study conclusions and caveats: In two of eight donors, the top clonotype was HLA-C-restricted CMV-specific. Individuals carrying CMV plus the relevant HLA were identified by cumulative frequency of public TCR beta families.

Sequencing was done on a sample of CD8+ T cells from PBMCs. This receptor was obtained from a human donor in good health (CMV status not recorded). Some clones in this sample may be carry-over from other donors' samples.

For the CDR3, the DNA is TGTGCCAGCAGCTTGGTTAGCCTGTCCCAAGAGACCCAGTACTTC. Residues: CASSLVSLSQETQYF. The rearrangement links TRBV5-6 to TRBJ2-5; no clear D. The CDR3 has 15 amino acids. The V and J ends lost 0 bases and 1 base respectively, with 10 bases between them. Germline values: CDR1 SGHDT, CDR2 YYEEEE.